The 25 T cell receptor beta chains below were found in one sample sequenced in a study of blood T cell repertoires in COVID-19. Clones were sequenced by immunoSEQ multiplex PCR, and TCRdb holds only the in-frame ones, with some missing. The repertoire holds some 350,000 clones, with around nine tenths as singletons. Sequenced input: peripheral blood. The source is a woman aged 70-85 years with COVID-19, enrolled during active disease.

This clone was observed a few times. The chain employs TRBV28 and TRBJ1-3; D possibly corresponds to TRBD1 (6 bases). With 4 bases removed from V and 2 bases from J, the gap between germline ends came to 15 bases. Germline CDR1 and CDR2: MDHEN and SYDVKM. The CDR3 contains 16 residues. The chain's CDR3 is CASSSLTGGTGNTIYF. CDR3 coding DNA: TGTGCCAGCAGTTCCCTGACAGGAGGCACTGGAAACACCATATATTTT.

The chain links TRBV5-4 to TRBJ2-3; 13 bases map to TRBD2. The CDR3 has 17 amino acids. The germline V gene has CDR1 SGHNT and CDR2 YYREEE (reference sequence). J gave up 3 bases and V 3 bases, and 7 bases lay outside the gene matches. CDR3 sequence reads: CASSSGTSGGATDTQYF. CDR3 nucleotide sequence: TGTGCCAGCAGCTCCGGAACTAGCGGGGGGGCGACAGATACGCAGTATTTT.

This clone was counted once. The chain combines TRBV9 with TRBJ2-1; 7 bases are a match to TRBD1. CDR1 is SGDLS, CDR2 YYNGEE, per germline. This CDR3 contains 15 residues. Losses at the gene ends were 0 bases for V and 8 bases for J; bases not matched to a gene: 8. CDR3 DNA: TGTGCCAGCAGCGTAGAGGGGGCGGATAGGGATGAGCAGTTCTTC. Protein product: CASSVEGADRDEQFF.

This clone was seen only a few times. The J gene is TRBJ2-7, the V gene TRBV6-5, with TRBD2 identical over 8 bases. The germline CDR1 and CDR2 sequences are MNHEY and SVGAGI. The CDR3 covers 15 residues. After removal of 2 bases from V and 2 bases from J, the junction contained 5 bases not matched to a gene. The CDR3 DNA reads TGTGCCAGCAGTTACGGGGCGGGGGGAACCTACGAGCAGTACTTC. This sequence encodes CASSYGAGGTYEQYF.

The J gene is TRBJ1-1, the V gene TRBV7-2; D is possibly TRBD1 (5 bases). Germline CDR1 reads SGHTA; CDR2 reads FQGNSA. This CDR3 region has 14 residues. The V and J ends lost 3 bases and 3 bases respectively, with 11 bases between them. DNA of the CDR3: TGTGCCAGCAGCTTTACCCGCAGGGACACTGAAGCTTTCTTT. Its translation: CASSFTRRDTEAFF.

The CDR3 DNA is TGCGCCAGCAGCCGTACCGGGACAGCAACTAACTATGGCTACACCTTC. Its protein is CASSRTGTATNYGYTF. The genes are TRBV4-1 and TRBJ1-2; 7 bases align to TRBD1. This CDR3 has 16 residues. After removal of 4 bases from V and 0 bases from J, the junction contained 8 bases not matched to a gene. CDR1 and CDR2 (germline): MGHRA, YSYEKL.

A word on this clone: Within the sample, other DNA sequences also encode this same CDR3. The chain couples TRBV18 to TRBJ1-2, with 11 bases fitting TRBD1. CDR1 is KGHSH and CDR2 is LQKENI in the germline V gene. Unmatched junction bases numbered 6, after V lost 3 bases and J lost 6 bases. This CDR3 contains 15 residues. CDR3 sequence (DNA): TGTGCCAGCTCACCTCCGGGACAGGGGGAACATGGCTACACCTTC. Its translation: CASSPPGQGEHGYTF.

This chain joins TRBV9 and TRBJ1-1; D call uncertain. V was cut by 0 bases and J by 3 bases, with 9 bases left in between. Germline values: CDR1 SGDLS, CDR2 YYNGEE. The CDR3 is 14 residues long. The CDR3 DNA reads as TGTGCCAGCAGCGTAGGGGGAGGCGACACTGAAGCTTTCTTT. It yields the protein CASSVGGGDTEAFF.

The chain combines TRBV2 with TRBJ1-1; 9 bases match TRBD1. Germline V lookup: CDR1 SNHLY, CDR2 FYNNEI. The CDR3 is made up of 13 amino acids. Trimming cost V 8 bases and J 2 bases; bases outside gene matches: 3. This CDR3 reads CASGTGLNTEAFF. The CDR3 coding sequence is TGTGCCAGCGGGACAGGGTTAAACACTGAAGCTTTCTTT.

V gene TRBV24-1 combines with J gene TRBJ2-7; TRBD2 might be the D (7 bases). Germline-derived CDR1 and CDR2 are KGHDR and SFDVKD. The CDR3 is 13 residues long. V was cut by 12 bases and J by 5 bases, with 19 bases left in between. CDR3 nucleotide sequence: TGTGCCTCCCCCTTGGGGGGGCGCAACGAGCAGTACTTC. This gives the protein CASPLGGRNEQYF.

For the CDR3, the DNA is TGTGCCATCCTTGACCGGAGTGAAAAACTGTTTTTT. Protein product: CAILDRSEKLFF. The chain has TRBV12-3 or TRBV12-4 and TRBJ1-4, with no clear D. The CDR3 sequence is 12 residues long. V lost 10 bases, J lost 7 bases, and 13 bases lay in between.

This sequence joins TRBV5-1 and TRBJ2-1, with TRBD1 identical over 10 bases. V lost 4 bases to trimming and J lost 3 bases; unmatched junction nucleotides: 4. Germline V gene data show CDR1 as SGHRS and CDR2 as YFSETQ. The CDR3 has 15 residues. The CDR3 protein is CASSMTGGNYNEQFF. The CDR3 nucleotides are TGCGCCAGCAGCATGACAGGGGGCAACTACAATGAGCAGTTCTTC.

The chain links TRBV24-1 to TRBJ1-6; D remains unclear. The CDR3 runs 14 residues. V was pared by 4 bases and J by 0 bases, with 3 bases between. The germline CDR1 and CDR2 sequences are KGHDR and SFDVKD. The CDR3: CATSDSSYNSPLHF. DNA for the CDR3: TGTGCCACCAGTGACAGCTCCTATAATTCACCCCTCCACTTT.

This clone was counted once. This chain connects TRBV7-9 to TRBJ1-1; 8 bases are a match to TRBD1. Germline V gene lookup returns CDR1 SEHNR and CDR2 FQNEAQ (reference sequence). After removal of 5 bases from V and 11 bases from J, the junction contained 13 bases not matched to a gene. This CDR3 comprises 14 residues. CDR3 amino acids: CASSPTGGGLEAFF. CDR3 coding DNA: TGTGCCAGCAGCCCAACAGGGGGGGGCTTGGAGGCTTTCTTT.

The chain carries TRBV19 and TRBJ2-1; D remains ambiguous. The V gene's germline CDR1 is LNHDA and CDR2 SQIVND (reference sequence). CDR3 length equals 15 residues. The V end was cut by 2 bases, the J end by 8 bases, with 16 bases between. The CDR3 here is CASSIRALSFDEQFF. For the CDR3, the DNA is TGTGCCAGTAGTATACGTGCACTTTCCTTCGATGAGCAGTTCTTC.

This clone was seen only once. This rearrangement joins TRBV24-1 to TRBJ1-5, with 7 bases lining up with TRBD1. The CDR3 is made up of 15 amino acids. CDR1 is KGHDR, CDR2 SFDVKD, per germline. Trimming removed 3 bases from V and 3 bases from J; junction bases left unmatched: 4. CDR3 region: CATSDPGTANQPQHF. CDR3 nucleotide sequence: TGTGCCACCAGTGATCCAGGGACAGCCAATCAGCCCCAGCATTTT.

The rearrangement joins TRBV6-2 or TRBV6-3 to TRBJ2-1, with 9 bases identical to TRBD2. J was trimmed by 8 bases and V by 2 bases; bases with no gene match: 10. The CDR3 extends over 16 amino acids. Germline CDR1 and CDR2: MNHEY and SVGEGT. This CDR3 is CASSYALAGYGDEQFF. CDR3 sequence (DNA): TGTGCCAGCAGTTACGCCCTAGCGGGGTATGGGGATGAGCAGTTCTTC.

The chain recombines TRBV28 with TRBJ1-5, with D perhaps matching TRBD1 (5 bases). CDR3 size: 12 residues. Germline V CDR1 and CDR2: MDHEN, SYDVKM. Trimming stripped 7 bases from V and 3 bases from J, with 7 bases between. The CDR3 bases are TGTGCCAGCACAGGGCCCAATCAGCCCCAGCATTTT. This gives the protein CASTGPNQPQHF.

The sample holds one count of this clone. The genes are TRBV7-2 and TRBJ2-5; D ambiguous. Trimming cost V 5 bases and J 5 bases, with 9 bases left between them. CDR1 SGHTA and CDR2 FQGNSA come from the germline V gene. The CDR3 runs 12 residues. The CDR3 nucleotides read TGTGCCAGCAGCCCCTCCGGGGAGACCCAGTACTTC. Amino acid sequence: CASSPSGETQYF.

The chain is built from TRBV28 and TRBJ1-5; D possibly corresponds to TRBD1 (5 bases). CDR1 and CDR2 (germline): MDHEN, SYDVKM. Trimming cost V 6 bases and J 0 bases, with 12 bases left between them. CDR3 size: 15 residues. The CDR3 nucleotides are TGTGCCAGCAGCTACGGGGGGTATAGCAATCAGCCCCAGCATTTT. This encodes CASSYGGYSNQPQHF. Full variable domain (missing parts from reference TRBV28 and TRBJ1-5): DVKVTQSSRYLVKRTGEKVFLECVQDMDHENMFWYRQDPGLGLRLIYFSYDVKMKEKGDIPEGYSVSREKKERFSLILESASTNQTSMYLCASSYGGYSNQPQHFGDGTRLSIL.

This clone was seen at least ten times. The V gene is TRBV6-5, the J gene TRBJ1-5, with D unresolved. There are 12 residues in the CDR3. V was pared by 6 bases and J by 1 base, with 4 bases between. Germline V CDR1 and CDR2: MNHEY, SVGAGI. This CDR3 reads CASRQSNQPQHF. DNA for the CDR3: TGTGCCAGCAGACAGAGCAATCAGCCCCAGCATTTT.

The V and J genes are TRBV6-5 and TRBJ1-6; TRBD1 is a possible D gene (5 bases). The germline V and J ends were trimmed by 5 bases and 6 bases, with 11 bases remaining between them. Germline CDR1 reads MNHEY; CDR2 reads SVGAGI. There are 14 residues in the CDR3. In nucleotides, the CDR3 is TGTGCCAGCAGTAAGGGGCACTTTAATTCACCCCTCCACTTT. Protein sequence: CASSKGHFNSPLHF.

The CDR3 coding sequence is TGTGCCAGCAGCTTCGCGGACAGATTTAACACTGAAGCTTTCTTT. As protein: CASSFADRFNTEAFF. The genes are TRBV11-2 and TRBJ1-1, with D tentatively TRBD1 (6 bases). V shed 3 bases and J shed 2 bases, with 13 bases lying between them. The germline gives CDR1 SGHAT, CDR2 FQNNGV. The CDR3 is 15 amino acids.

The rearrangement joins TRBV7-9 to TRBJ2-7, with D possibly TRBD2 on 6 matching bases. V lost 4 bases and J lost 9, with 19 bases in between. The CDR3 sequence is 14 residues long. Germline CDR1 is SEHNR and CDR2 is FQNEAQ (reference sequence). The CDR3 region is CASSYPPTVGGQYF. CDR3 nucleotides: TGTGCCAGCAGCTACCCCCCGACGGTCGGGGGGCAGTACTTC.

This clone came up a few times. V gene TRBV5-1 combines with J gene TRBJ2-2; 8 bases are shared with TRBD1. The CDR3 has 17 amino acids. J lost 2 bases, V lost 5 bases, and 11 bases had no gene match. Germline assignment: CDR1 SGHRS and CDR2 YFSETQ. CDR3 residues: CASSSGQGDLNTGELFF. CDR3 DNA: TGCGCCAGCAGTTCCGGACAGGGCGATCTAAACACCGGGGAGCTGTTTTTT.